This T cell receptor beta chain is drawn from a study of T cell responses to AZD1222 COVID-19 vaccine. After removal of 5 bases from V and 8 bases from J, the junction contained 8 bases not matched to a gene. From germline, CDR1 is SGHVS and CDR2 FNYEAQ. This CDR3 has 16 amino acids. Some clones are missing from TCRdb's copy, which holds only in-frame ones; the method was immunoSEQ multiplex PCR. Among 120,000 to 150,000 clones listed, around 88% were seen once. Concerning this clone: Its antigen is unknown.

The study, taken as a whole, reports: Spike-specific TCR breadth and depth rose after two AZD1222 doses. Among AZD1222 vaccinees, only six or seven were seropositive at baseline. Nearly half of spike-specific TCRs reportedly target variant regions that are unmutated in the B.1.351 and B.1.1.7 variants.

J is TRBJ2-1 and V is TRBV7-6, with 14 bases that match TRBD2. This TCR was recovered from an adult in good health. Sequences were derived from peripheral blood, sampled on day 0 of MenACWY control vaccination. The CDR3 region is CASSGGLAGGIDEQFF. The CDR3 DNA follows: TGTGCCAGCAGCGGAGGACTAGCGGGGGGTATTGATGAGCAGTTCTTC.